Shown below are 4 T cell receptor beta chains from a single sample sequenced in a study of T-cell memory formation after mild COVID-19. TCRdb re-analysed the 5' RACE reads in MiXCR, keeping a single row per CDR3 protein. This sample carries around 500,000 distinct CDR3 sequences, 18% of them seen once, and the ten largest clones take over 9%. The sample comprised PBMCs or a T cell subset sorted from them (not recorded which). Every receptor here comes from an adult woman who had mild COVID-19 (a few samples of this study predate the infection). Cell type and time point are not known.

There are many counts of this clonotype. V is TRBV20-1 and J is TRBJ2-3, with D unresolved. V lost 2 bases and J lost 1, with 10 bases in between. This CDR3 is built from 14 residues. CDR1 is DFQATT and CDR2 is SNEGSKA in the germline V gene (reference sequence). The CDR3 is CSARRSRGTDTQYF. Written as DNA, the CDR3 is TGCAGTGCTAGAAGGTCTCGCGGCACAGATACGCAGTATTTT.

The rearrangement uses TRBV4-2 and TRBJ2-5, with 10 bases fitting TRBD1. This CDR3 has 16 amino acids. Germline V gene lookup returns CDR1 LGHNA and CDR2 YNFKEQ. Trimming removed 4 bases from V and 2 bases from J; junction bases left unmatched: 7. CDR3 region: CASSRGQGGPQETQYF. CDR3 bases: TGTGCCAGCAGCCGAGGACAGGGGGGCCCACAAGAGACCCAGTACTTC.

There are a few counts of this clonotype. The chain carries TRBV7-9 and TRBJ1-3; D gene uncertain. CDR3 length: 15 amino acids. Germline CDR1 reads SEHNR; CDR2 reads FQNEAQ (reference sequence). V was cut by 2 bases and J by 9 bases, with 17 bases left in between. The CDR3 bases are TGTGCCAGCAGCTTATCGGACTTGGGTGTGGGCACCATATATTTT. Protein sequence: CASSLSDLGVGTIYF.

V is TRBV12-3 or TRBV12-4 and J is TRBJ1-2, with D perhaps matching TRBD1 (6 bases). Trimming stripped 3 bases from V and 3 bases from J, with 8 bases between. The CDR3 loop spans 13 amino acids. CDR3 protein: CASSFQGHYGYTF. The CDR3 bases are TGTGCCAGCAGTTTTCAGGGGCACTATGGCTACACCTTC.